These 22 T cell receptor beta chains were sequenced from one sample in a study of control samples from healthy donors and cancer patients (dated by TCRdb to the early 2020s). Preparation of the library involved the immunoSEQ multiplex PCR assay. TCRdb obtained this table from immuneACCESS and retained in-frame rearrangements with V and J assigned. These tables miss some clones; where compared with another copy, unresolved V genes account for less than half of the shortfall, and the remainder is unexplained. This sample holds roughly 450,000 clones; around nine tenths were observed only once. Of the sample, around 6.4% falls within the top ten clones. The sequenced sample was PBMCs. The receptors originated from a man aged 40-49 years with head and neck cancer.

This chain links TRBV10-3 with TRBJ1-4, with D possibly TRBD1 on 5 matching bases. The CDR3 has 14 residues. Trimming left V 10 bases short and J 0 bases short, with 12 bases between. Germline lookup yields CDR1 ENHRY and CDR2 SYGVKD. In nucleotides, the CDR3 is TGTGCCACCGGAGGGGTCGCAACTAATGAAAAACTGTTTTTT. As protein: CATGGVATNEKLFF.

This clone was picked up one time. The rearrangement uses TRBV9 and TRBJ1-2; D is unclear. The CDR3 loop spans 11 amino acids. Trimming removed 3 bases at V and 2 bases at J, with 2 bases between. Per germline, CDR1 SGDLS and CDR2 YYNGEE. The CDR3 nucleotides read TGTGCCAGCAGCGAGAACTATGGCTACACCTTC. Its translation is CASSENYGYTF.

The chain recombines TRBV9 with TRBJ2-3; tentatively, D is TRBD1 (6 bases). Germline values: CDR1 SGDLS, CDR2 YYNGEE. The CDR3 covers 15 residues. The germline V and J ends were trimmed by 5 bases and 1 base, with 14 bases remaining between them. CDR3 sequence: CASRATGWGTDTQYF. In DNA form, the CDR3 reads TGTGCCAGCAGGGCTACAGGGTGGGGCACAGATACGCAGTATTTT. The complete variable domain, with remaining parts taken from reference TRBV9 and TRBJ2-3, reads DSGVTQTPKHLITATGQRVTLRCSPRSGDLSVYWYQQSLDQGLQFLIQYYNGEERAKGNILERFSAQQFPDLHSELNLSSLELGDSALYFCASRATGWGTDTQYFGPGTRLTVL.

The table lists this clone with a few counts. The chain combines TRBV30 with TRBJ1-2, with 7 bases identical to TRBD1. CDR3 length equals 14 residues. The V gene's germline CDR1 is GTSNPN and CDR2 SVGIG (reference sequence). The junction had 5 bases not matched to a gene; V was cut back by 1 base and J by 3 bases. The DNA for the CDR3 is TGTGCCTGGAGTGCGCGGACAGGATACTATGGCTACACCTTC. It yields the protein CAWSARTGYYGYTF.

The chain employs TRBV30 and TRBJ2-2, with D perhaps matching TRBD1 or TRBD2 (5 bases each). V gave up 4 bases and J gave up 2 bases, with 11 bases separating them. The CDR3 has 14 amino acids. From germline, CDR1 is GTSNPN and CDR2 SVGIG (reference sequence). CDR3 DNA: TGTGCCTGGAAACGGGGCTTTAACACCGGGGAGCTGTTTTTT. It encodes CAWKRGFNTGELFF.

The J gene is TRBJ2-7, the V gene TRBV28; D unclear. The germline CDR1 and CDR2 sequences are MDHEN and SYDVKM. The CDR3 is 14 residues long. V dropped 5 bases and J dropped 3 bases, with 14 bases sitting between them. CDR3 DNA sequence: TGTGCCAGCAGTCCCACCCGGATGGACTACGAGCAGTACTTC. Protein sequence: CASSPTRMDYEQYF. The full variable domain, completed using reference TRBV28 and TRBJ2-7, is DVKVTQSSRYLVKRTGEKVFLECVQDMDHENMFWYRQDPGLGLRLIYFSYDVKMKEKGDIPEGYSVSREKKERFSLILESASTNQTSMYLCASSPTRMDYEQYFGPGTRLTVT.

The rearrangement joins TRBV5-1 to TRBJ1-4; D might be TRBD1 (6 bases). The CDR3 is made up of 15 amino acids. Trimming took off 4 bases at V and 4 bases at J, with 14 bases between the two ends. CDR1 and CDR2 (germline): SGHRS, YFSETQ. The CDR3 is CASSEQGLGNEKLFF. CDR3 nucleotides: TGCGCCAGCAGCGAACAGGGTTTGGGTAATGAAAAACTGTTTTTT. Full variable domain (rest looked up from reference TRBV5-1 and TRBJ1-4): KAGVTQTPRYLIKTRGQQVTLSCSPISGHRSVSWYQQTPGQGLQFLFEYFSETQRNKGNFPGRFSGRQFSNSRSEMNVSTLELGDSALYLCASSEQGLGNEKLFFGSGTQLSVL.

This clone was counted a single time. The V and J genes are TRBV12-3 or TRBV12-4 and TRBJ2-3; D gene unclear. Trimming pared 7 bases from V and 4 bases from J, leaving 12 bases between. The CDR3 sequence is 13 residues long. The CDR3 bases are TGTGCCAGCAAACGGCCAGGAGCAGATACGCAGTATTTT. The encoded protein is CASKRPGADTQYF.

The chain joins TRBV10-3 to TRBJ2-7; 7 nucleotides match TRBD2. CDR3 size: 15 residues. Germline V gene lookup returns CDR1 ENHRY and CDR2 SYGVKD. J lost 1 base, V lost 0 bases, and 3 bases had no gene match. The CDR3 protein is CAISESERGSYEQYF. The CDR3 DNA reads TGTGCCATCAGTGAGTCGGAGCGGGGTTCCTACGAGCAGTACTTC.

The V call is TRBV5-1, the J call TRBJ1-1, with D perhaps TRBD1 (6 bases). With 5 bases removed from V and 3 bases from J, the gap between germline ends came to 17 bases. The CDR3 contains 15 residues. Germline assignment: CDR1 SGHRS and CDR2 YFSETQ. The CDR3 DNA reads TGCGCCAGCAGGGGCGGACAGTCCCGGGACACTGAAGCTTTCTTT. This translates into CASRGGQSRDTEAFF.

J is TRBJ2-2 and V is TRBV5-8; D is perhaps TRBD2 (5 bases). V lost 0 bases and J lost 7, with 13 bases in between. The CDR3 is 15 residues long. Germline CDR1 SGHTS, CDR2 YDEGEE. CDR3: CASSLVRGWGGELFF. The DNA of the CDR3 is TGTGCCAGCAGCTTGGTCCGGGGATGGGGCGGGGAGCTGTTTTTT. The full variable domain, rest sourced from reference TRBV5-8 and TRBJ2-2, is EAGVTQSPTHLIKTRGQQATLRCSPISGHTSVYWYQQALGLGLQFLLWYDEGEERNRGNFPPRFSGRQFPNYSSELNVNALELEDSALYLCASSLVRGWGGELFFGEGSRLTVL.

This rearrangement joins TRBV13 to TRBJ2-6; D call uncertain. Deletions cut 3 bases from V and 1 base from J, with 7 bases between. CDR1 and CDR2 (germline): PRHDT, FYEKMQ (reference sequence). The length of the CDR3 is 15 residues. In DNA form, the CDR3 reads TGTGCCAGCAGCTTTACAGCTTCTGGGGCCAACGTCCTGACTTTC. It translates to CASSFTASGANVLTF.

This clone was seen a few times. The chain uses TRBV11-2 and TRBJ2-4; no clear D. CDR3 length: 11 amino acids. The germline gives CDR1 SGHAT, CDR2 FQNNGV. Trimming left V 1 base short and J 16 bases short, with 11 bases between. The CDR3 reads CASSLGALPYF. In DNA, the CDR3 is TGTGCCAGCAGCTTAGGGGCCTTACCCTACTTC.

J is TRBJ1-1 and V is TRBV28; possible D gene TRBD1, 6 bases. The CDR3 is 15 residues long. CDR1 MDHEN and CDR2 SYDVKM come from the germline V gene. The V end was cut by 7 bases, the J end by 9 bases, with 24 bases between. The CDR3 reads CASIPGGIPGEQAFF. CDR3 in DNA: TGTGCCAGCATTCCCGGGGGGATTCCAGGGGAGCAAGCTTTCTTT.

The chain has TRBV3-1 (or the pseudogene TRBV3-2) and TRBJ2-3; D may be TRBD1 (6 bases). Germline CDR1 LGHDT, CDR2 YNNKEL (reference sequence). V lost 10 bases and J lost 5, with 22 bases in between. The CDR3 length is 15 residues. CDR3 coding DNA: TGTGCCACCCAGGGGTGGGGTTCTTCGGGAGATACGCAGTATTTT. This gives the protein CATQGWGSSGDTQYF.

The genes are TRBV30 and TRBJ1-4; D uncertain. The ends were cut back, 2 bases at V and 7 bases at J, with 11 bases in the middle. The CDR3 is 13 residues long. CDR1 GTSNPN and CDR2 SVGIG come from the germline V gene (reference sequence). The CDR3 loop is CAWSYEPVEKLFF. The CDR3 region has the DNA TGTGCCTGGAGTTACGAGCCGGTTGAAAAACTGTTTTTT.

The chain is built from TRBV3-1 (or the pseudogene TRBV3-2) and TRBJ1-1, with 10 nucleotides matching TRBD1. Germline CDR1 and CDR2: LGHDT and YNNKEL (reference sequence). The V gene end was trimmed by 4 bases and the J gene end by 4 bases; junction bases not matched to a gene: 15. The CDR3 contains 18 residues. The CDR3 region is CASSPQTGTGDSGTEAFF. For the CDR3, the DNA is TGTGCCAGCAGCCCCCAGACCGGGACAGGGGATTCGGGCACTGAAGCTTTCTTT.

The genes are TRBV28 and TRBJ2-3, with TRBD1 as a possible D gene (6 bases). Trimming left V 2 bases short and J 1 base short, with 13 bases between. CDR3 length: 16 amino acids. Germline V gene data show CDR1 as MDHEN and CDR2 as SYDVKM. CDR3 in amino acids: CASSLGEDSRTDTQYF. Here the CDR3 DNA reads TGTGCCAGCAGTTTAGGCGAGGACAGTCGCACAGATACGCAGTATTTT. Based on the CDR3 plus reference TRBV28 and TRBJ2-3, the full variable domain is DVKVTQSSRYLVKRTGEKVFLECVQDMDHENMFWYRQDPGLGLRLIYFSYDVKMKEKGDIPEGYSVSREKKERFSLILESASTNQTSMYLCASSLGEDSRTDTQYFGPGTRLTVL.

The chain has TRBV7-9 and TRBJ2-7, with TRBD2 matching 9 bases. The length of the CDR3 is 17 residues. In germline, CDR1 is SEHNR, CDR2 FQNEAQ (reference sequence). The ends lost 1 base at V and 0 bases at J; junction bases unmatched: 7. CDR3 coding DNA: TGTGCCAGCAGCTTAGTCGCGGGAGGGTTACGCTCCTACGAGCAGTACTTC. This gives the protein CASSLVAGGLRSYEQYF. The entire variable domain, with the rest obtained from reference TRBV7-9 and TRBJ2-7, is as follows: DTGVSQNPRHKITKRGQNVTFRCDPISEHNRLYWYRQTLGQGPEFLTYFQNEAQLEKSRLLSDRFSAERPKGSFSTLEIQRTEQGDSAMYLCASSLVAGGLRSYEQYFGPGTRLTVT.

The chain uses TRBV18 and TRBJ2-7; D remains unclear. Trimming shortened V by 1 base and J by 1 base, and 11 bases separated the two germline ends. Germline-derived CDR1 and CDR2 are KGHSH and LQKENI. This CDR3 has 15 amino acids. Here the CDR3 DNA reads TGTGCCAGCTCACCACAGGCGGAGAAATCCTACGAGCAGTACTTC. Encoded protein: CASSPQAEKSYEQYF.

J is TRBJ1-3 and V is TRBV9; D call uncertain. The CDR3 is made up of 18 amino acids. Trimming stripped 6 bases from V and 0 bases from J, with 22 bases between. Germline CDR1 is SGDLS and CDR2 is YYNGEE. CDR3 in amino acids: CASTNPENGKISGNTIYF. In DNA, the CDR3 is TGTGCCAGCACCAACCCTGAGAACGGCAAAATCTCTGGAAACACCATATATTTT.

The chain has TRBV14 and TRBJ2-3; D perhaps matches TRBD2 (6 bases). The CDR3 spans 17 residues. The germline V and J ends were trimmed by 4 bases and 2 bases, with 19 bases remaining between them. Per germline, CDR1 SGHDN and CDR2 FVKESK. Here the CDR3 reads CASSLHTSHDSTDTQYF. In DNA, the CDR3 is TGTGCCAGCAGCCTCCATACTAGCCATGATTCCACAGATACGCAGTATTTT.